The entry below describes one T cell receptor (beta chain). Original processing methods: Estimated nucleated cell counts came from reference gene primer amplification. Here immunoSEQ multiplex PCR was the method, and the copy in TCRdb shows in-frame clones only, minus some. D and trimming were read from the DNA, whereas the V and J calls and clone size are those reported in that table. Of about 26,000 clones listed, roughly 80% are singletons. Germline loops: CDR1 SQVTM, CDR2 ANQGSEA. There are 14 residues in the CDR3. The trim removed 3 bases at V and 1 base at J, leaving 3 bases unmatched. This record belongs to a study of blood T cell repertoires in COVID-19. Study context: Whether acute or convalescent, the COVID-19 samples came from the United States, Italy and Spain. The cDNA or gDNA used as material had been derived from T cells, B-cell-depleted T cells, or PBMCs.

The origin of this receptor is a man aged 45 to 65 with active or convalescent COVID-19. V is TRBV29-1 and J is TRBJ2-3; TRBD2 agrees at 8 bases. The specimen was peripheral blood. The CDR3 bases are TGCAGCGTTGAGGCCGGGGGGGGCACAGATACGCAGTATTTT. Translated: CSVEAGGGTDTQYF.